This paragraph reports one TCR beta chain. The antigen is unknown. On cycle 4 day 1 and cycle 7 day 1, as well as at baseline, blood was sampled. CDR3 length: 13 amino acids. V lost 3 bases to trimming and J lost 5 bases, with 11 bases between them. Per germline, CDR1 PRHDT and CDR2 FYEKMQ (reference sequence). This sample was included in a study of OX40 agonist ivuxolimab in advanced cancers. The study's findings and limits: Compared with CD4+, CD8+ T cells on average had more expanded clones. Researchers did not establish what antigens the expanded peripheral T cells target.

Sequencing used immunoSEQ multiplex PCR; TCRdb keeps in-frame clones, though not all of them. Of fewer than 20,000 clones detected, more than 65% appear once; the ten largest clones hold less than 55%. The source material was CD4+ or CD8+ T cells sorted from blood, sampled in a trial of the OX40 agonist ivuxolimab. This clonotype was sampled from an adult with an advanced solid tumor such as melanoma, head and neck, liver or kidney cancer. The gene calls are TRBV13 and TRBJ2-7; D possibly uses TRBD1 or TRBD2 (5 bases each). In nucleotides, the CDR3 is TGTGCCAGCAGCTTCTGGGGGAGTGACGAGCAGTACTTC. This translates into CASSFWGSDEQYF.